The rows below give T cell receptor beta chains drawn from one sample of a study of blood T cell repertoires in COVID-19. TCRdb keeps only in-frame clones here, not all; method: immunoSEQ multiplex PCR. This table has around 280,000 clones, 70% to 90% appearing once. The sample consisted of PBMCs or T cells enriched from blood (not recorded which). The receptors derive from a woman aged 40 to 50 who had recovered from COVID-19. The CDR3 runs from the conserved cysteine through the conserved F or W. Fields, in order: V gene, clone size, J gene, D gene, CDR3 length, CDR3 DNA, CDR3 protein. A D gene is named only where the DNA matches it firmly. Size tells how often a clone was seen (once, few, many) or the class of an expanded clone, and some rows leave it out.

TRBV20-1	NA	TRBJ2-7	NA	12	TGCAGTGCTAGTCCACTAGCCTACGAGCAGTACTTC	CSASPLAYEQYF
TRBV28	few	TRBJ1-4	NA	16	TGTGCCAGCAGCACAAATAACTTCCGCGGGGGTGAAAAACTGTTTTTT	CASSTNNFRGGEKLFF
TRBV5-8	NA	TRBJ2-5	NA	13	TGTGCCAGCAGCTTCGGGTTTGCGTTGCCCCAGTACTTC	CASSFGFALPQYF
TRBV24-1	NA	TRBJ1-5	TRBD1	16	TGTGCCACCAGTGAAAACAGGGGGCTGGGCAATCAGCCCCAGCATTTT	CATSENRGLGNQPQHF
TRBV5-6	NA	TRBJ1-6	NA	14	TGTGCCAGCAGCCCCCGTGCCCAGTGGAGATCCCTCCACTTT	CASSPRAQWRSLHF
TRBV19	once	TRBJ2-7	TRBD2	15	TGTGCCAGTAGTGACACGGGACTAGCGCAGTACGAGCAGTACTTC	CASSDTGLAQYEQYF
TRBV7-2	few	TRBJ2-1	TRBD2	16	TGTGCCAGCAGCTTACCCCACAGCGGGAGACGCAATGAGCAGTTCTTC	CASSLPHSGRRNEQFF
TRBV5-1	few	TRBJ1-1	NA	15	TGCGCCAGCAGCTTGGATGTGGGGCTCGGCACTGAAGCTTTCTTT	CASSLDVGLGTEAFF
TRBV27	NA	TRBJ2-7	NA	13	TGTGCCAGCAGTTTTGAAGGAGTTGGCGAGCAGTACTTC	CASSFEGVGEQYF
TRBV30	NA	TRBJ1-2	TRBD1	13	TGTGCCTGGGGGACAGGGAGCTTCTATGGCTACACCTTC	CAWGTGSFYGYTF
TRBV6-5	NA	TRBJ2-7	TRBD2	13	TGTGCCAGCAGTTACGGGACTAGCCACGAGCAGTACTTC	CASSYGTSHEQYF
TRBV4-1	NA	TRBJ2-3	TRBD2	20	TGCGCCAGCAGCCAAGTGATGGAAGCTAGCGGGAGTAGGCTCACAGATACGCAGTATTTT	CASSQVMEASGSRLTDTQYF
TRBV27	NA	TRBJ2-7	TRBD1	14	TGTGCCAGCAGTTGGGGACAGGGGAGTTACGAGCAGTACTTC	CASSWGQGSYEQYF
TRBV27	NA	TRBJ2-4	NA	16	TGTGCCAGCAGTTTACGCCCAGGGTCGGCCAAAAACATTCAGTACTTC	CASSLRPGSAKNIQYF
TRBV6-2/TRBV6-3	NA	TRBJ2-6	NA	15	TGTGCCAGCAGTTACTCCGGGTCAGGGGCCAACGTCCTGACTTTC	CASSYSGSGANVLTF
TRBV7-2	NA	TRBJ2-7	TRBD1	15	TGTGCCAGCAGCTTAGCGACAGGGGGGGCCTACGAGCAGTACTTC	CASSLATGGAYEQYF
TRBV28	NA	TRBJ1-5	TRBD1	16	TGTGCCAGCTCTACGTCGGGCAGGGGGAACAATCAGCCCCAGCATTTT	CASSTSGRGNNQPQHF